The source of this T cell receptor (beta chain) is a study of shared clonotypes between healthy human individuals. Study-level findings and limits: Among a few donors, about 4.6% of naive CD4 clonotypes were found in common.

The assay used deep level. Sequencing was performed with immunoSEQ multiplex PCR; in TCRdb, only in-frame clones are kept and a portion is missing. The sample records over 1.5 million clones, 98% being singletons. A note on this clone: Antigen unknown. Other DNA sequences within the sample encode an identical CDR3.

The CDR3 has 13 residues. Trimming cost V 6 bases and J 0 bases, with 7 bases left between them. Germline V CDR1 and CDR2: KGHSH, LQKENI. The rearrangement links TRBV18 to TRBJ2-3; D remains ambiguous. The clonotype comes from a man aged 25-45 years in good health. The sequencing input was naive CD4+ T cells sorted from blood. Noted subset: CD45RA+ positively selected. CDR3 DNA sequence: TGTGCCAGCTCCCCCATCAGCACAGATACGCAGTATTTT. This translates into CASSPISTDTQYF. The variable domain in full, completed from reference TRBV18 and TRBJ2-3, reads NAGVMQNPRHLVRRRGQEARLRCSPMKGHSHVYWYRQLPEEGLKFMVYLQKENIIDESGMPKERFSAEFPKEGPSILRIQQVVRGDSAAYFCASSPISTDTQYFGPGTRLTVL.